The 6 T cell receptor beta chains below all came from one sample that was sequenced in a study of blood T cell repertoires in COVID-19. Data came from immunoSEQ multiplex PCR; TCRdb stores just in-frame clones and leaves some out. This sample has approximately 240,000 clones, with approximately 91% found just once. Specimen: peripheral blood. These receptors were taken from a man younger than 45 with COVID-19, enrolled during active disease.

V is TRBV5-4 and J is TRBJ1-3; 7 nucleotides agree with TRBD1. This CDR3 is built from 15 residues. V lost 4 bases to trimming and J lost 3 bases; unmatched junction nucleotides: 7. Germline CDR1 SGHNT, CDR2 YYREEE (reference sequence). The CDR3 DNA is TGTGCCAGCAGCCGTGACAGGGCAGGTGGAAACACCATATATTTT. This codes for CASSRDRAGGNTIYF.

This sequence joins TRBV11-3 and TRBJ2-7; D not resolved. Per germline, CDR1 SGHNT and CDR2 YENEEA. The CDR3 runs to 12 residues. Trimming took 2 bases from V and 3 from J, leaving 5 bases between them. In DNA form, the CDR3 reads TGTGCCAGCAGCTTAAACGGCTACGAGCAGTACTTC. Residues: CASSLNGYEQYF.

This clone was seen only a few times. Relative to the germline gene, one junction end is altered; a read error may explain this. The chain couples TRBV12-3 or TRBV12-4 to TRBJ1-2; a weak D match, TRBD1 (5 bases). CDR3 length equals 12 residues. CDR3 DNA: TGTGCCAGCAGTTTAAGACAGTCCCCGAACGTCTTC. This encodes CASSLRQSPNVF.

The V gene is TRBV2, the J gene TRBJ1-6; 7 bases are shared with TRBD1. The CDR3 is 15 amino acids. V lost 1 base, J lost 9 bases, and 6 bases stayed unmatched. Germline V gene sequence: CDR1 SNHLY, CDR2 FYNNEI. CDR3 in DNA: TGTGCCAGCAGTGAAGTAGGGGGCGGAATTTCACCCCTCCACTTT. Amino acid sequence: CASSEVGGGISPLHF. Combining the CDR3 with reference TRBV2 and TRBJ1-6 gives the whole variable domain EPEVTQTPSHQVTQMGQEVILRCVPISNHLYFYWYRQILGQKVEFLVSFYNNEISEKSEIFDDQFSVERPDGSNFTLKIRSTKLEDSAMYFCASSEVGGGISPLHFGNGTRLTVT.

This rearrangement joins TRBV5-1 to TRBJ2-2; 9 bases are a match to TRBD1. J lost 1 base, V lost 5 bases, and 3 bases had no gene match. Germline CDR1 SGHRS, CDR2 YFSETQ. This CDR3 has 15 amino acids. Here the CDR3 reads CASRGTGMNTGELFF. As DNA, the CDR3 is TGCGCCAGCAGGGGGACAGGGATGAACACCGGGGAGCTGTTTTTT.

The chain joins TRBV3-1 (or the pseudogene TRBV3-2) to TRBJ1-5; D gene uncertain. The germline gives CDR1 LGHDT, CDR2 YNNKEL (reference sequence). The CDR3 length is 16 residues. V was trimmed by 0 bases and J by 0 bases, leaving 9 bases between them. The CDR3 region has the DNA TGTGCCAGCAGCCAAGAGGGAGTATATAGCAATCAGCCCCAGCATTTT. Translating it yields CASSQEGVYSNQPQHF.